A single sample is the source of the 32 T cell receptor beta chains below, sequenced in a study of blood T cell repertoires in COVID-19. Libraries were prepared by immunoSEQ multiplex PCR; TCRdb keeps only in-frame clonotypes and omits some of them. Among under 70,000 clones, roughly 80% were seen once, and the ten largest hold roughly 20%. The sequenced sample was peripheral blood. These receptors were taken from a man between 60 and 75 years old with acute or convalescent COVID-19.

The V call is TRBV11-2, the J call TRBJ1-2; 7 nucleotides line up with TRBD1. This CDR3 is built from 15 residues. CDR1 is SGHAT and CDR2 is FQNNGV in the germline V gene. Germline trimming cut 4 bases from V and 5 bases from J; bases unmatched to any gene: 10. CDR3 coding DNA: TGTGCCAGCAGCTCCCTAGACAGGGATCAGTATGGCTACACCTTC. Translation gives CASSSLDRDQYGYTF.

The chain has TRBV2 and TRBJ2-3; 8 bases line up with TRBD2. The CDR3 covers 13 residues. Germline V gives CDR1 SNHLY, CDR2 FYNNEI. V lost 8 bases and J lost 0; bases outside the gene matches: 1. CDR3 region: CASQRESTDTQYF. The CDR3 DNA is TGTGCCAGCCAGCGGGAGAGCACAGATACGCAGTATTTT.

The rearrangement joins TRBV7-9 to TRBJ1-4; 7 bases are a match to TRBD1. The CDR3 is 14 amino acids. The V segment lost 5 bases and the J segment 5 bases; nucleotides outside the gene matches: 5. The germline V gene has CDR1 SEHNR and CDR2 FQNEAQ (reference sequence). CDR3 protein: CASSRDSLNEKLFF. CDR3 sequence (DNA): TGTGCCAGCAGCCGGGACAGCTTAAATGAAAAACTGTTTTTT.

This rearrangement joins TRBV24-1 to TRBJ1-3, with D unresolved. V was clipped by 7 bases and J by 4 bases, with 13 bases between them. The CDR3 contains 14 residues. Looked up from germline, CDR1 is KGHDR and CDR2 is SFDVKD. The CDR3 sequence is CATSLGEEGNTIYF. CDR3 coding DNA: TGTGCCACCAGCCTGGGAGAGGAGGGAAACACCATATATTTT.

The chain has TRBV6-5 and TRBJ2-1; 12 nucleotides agree with TRBD2. Germline CDR1 is MNHEY and CDR2 is SVGAGI. V dropped 6 bases and J dropped 8; count of bases not matched to a gene: 8. CDR3 length: 15 amino acids. CDR3 region: CASSPTSGRTYEQFF. The DNA for the CDR3 is TGTGCCAGCAGCCCGACTAGCGGGAGAACCTATGAGCAGTTCTTC.

The J gene is TRBJ2-7, the V gene TRBV4-3; 7 bases fit TRBD1. CDR1 LGHNA and CDR2 YSLEER come from the germline V gene. The length of the CDR3 is 15 residues. Trimming cost V 1 base and J 4 bases; bases outside gene matches: 7. The CDR3 protein is CASSQVFGTEYEQYF. The CDR3 coding sequence is TGCGCCAGCAGCCAAGTCTTCGGGACAGAGTACGAGCAGTACTTC.

The rearrangement links TRBV29-1 to TRBJ2-7, with D perhaps TRBD2 (6 bases). CDR3 length equals 13 residues. The germline V gene encodes CDR1 SQVTM and CDR2 ANQGSEA. Trimming took 7 bases from V and 0 from J, leaving 13 bases between them. CDR3 DNA: TGCAGCGCCCGGGACTTGAGCTCCTACGAGCAGTACTTC. This codes for CSARDLSSYEQYF.

V usage is TRBV2 and J usage is TRBJ1-3, with D maybe TRBD1 (5 bases). CDR1 and CDR2 from the germline V gene are SNHLY and FYNNEI. This CDR3 has 17 amino acids. V shed 7 bases and J shed 0 bases, with 19 bases lying between them. CDR3 sequence reads: CASIPGQGQISGNTIYF. The CDR3 bases are TGTGCCAGCATCCCCGGGCAGGGCCAGATCTCTGGAAACACCATATATTTT.

This chain links TRBV7-9 with TRBJ2-7; 13 bases are shared with TRBD2. Germline lookup yields CDR1 SEHNR and CDR2 FQNEAQ (reference sequence). This CDR3 contains 18 residues. V dropped 3 bases and J dropped 4; count of bases not matched to a gene: 12. For the CDR3, the DNA is TGTGCCAGCAGCTTCCGGACTAGCGGGAGTCCCAACCCATACGAGCAGTACTTC. This codes for CASSFRTSGSPNPYEQYF.

The V and J genes are TRBV28 and TRBJ2-2; D is possibly TRBD2 (6 bases). CDR1 and CDR2 from the germline V gene are MDHEN and SYDVKM. V lost 2 bases and J lost 4, with 8 bases in between. The CDR3 runs 14 residues. CDR3 in DNA: TGTGCCAGCAGTTTAGTGGGGGGCACCGGGGAGCTGTTTTTT. Translated: CASSLVGGTGELFF.

This clone was picked up one time. V and J are TRBV5-6 and TRBJ2-7; 7 nucleotides match TRBD1. The CDR3 is 15 residues long. The ends lost 1 base at V and 0 bases at J; junction bases unmatched: 4. In germline, CDR1 is SGHDT, CDR2 YYEEEE. CDR3 sequence: CASSLTGVASYEQYF. CDR3 nucleotides: TGTGCCAGCAGCTTGACAGGGGTCGCCTCCTACGAGCAGTACTTC.

The V gene is TRBV6-5, the J gene TRBJ2-2; 9 bases line up with TRBD1. CDR1 and CDR2 from the germline V gene are MNHEY and SVGAGI. The J segment lost 7 bases and the V segment lost 7 bases, leaving 10 bases of the junction unmatched. CDR3 size: 15 residues. CDR3 region: CASTGMTGGGGELFF. As DNA, the CDR3 is TGTGCCAGCACCGGAATGACAGGGGGAGGCGGGGAGCTGTTTTTT.

The CDR3 DNA reads TGTGCCAGCAGTCGGGACAGCAACACTGAAGCTTTCTTT. Amino acid sequence: CASSRDSNTEAFF. The chain recombines TRBV5-4 with TRBJ1-1, with 7 bases fitting TRBD1. This CDR3 is 13 amino acids long. Trimming took 5 bases from V and 2 from J; bases not matched to a gene: 3. Germline assignment: CDR1 SGHNT and CDR2 YYREEE (reference sequence).

The chain recombines TRBV5-6 with TRBJ2-1; 8 positions agree with TRBD2. Trimming took 7 bases from V and 4 from J; bases not matched to a gene: 7. From germline, CDR1 is SGHDT and CDR2 YYEEEE. This CDR3 region has 14 residues. The CDR3 sequence is CASHSGINYNEQFF. The CDR3 bases are TGTGCCAGCCATAGCGGGATTAATTACAATGAGCAGTTCTTC.

V usage is TRBV28 and J usage is TRBJ1-2; the match to TRBD1 covers 8 bases. The V and J ends lost 1 base and 0 bases, in that order; junction bases with no gene match: 4. The CDR3 length is 16 residues. Germline V CDR1 and CDR2: MDHEN, SYDVKM. Here the CDR3 DNA reads TGTGCCAGCAGTTTATTTGCAGGGGGCCCTAACTATGGCTACACCTTC. Translation gives CASSLFAGGPNYGYTF.

The J gene is TRBJ1-6, the V gene TRBV2; no firm D call. V shed 1 base and J shed 3 bases, with 7 bases lying between them. Per germline, CDR1 SNHLY and CDR2 FYNNEI. This CDR3 region has 15 residues. The CDR3 sequence: CASSEGRNYNSPLHF. The CDR3 nucleotides are TGTGCCAGCAGTGAAGGGAGGAACTATAATTCACCCCTCCACTTT. The full variable domain, rest sourced from reference TRBV2 and TRBJ1-6, is EPEVTQTPSHQVTQMGQEVILRCVPISNHLYFYWYRQILGQKVEFLVSFYNNEISEKSEIFDDQFSVERPDGSNFTLKIRSTKLEDSAMYFCASSEGRNYNSPLHFGNGTRLTVT.

This clone was found a few times. The chain links TRBV2 to TRBJ1-2, with 8 bases lining up with TRBD1. With V trimmed by 6 bases and J by 5 bases, 17 bases remained unmatched. The germline gives CDR1 SNHLY, CDR2 FYNNEI. The CDR3 length is 17 residues. Here the CDR3 reads CASRDSRTGLDLYGYTF. Here the CDR3 DNA reads TGTGCCAGCAGAGATTCGAGGACAGGGCTTGACCTATATGGCTACACCTTC.

The chain uses TRBV10-3 and TRBJ1-5; 8 nucleotides match TRBD1. This CDR3 is 16 amino acids long. With V trimmed by 4 bases and J by 2 bases, 7 bases remained unmatched. Germline assignment: CDR1 ENHRY and CDR2 SYGVKD. The CDR3 DNA reads as TGTGCCATCAGTGTTTCAGGGGGCGAGGGCAATCAGCCCCAGCATTTT. Amino acids: CAISVSGGEGNQPQHF.

This sequence joins TRBV7-2 and TRBJ2-7, with 7 bases aligning to TRBD1. Germline V gives CDR1 SGHTA, CDR2 FQGNSA. V lost 4 bases and J lost 2; bases outside the gene matches: 8. The CDR3 totals 15 residues. CDR3 loop: CASSSAIGTAYEQYF. CDR3 nucleotides: TGTGCCAGCAGCTCGGCTATTGGGACAGCCTACGAGCAGTACTTC.

This clone is a singleton in its sample. This rearrangement joins TRBV11-3 to TRBJ2-3, with 8 bases that match TRBD2. CDR3 size: 15 residues. The germline gives CDR1 SGHNT, CDR2 YENEEA. V shed 5 bases and J 4 bases; nucleotides not matched to a gene: 8. This CDR3 reads CASSPSGSFADTQYF. CDR3 nucleotide sequence: TGTGCCAGCAGCCCCAGCGGGAGCTTCGCAGATACGCAGTATTTT.

This clone was recorded once. The rearrangement joins TRBV10-2 to TRBJ2-7, with 14 positions matching TRBD2. This CDR3 contains 16 residues. Germline CDR1 is WSHSY and CDR2 is SAAADI. V lost 8 bases, J lost 3 bases, and 9 bases stayed unmatched. The CDR3 spells CASAGLAGVGRYEQYF. CDR3 bases: TGCGCCAGCGCGGGACTAGCGGGAGTCGGCCGCTACGAGCAGTACTTC.

The rearrangement uses TRBV9 and TRBJ1-6; a weak D match, TRBD1 (5 bases). This CDR3 has 14 amino acids. Between the trimmed V and J ends, which lost 2 bases and 8 bases, there was a span of 11 bases. Germline CDR1 reads SGDLS; CDR2 reads YYNGEE. The CDR3 DNA is TGTGCCAGCAGCGTTAGGACGGGGGATTCACCCCTCCACTTT. This translates into CASSVRTGDSPLHF. The full variable domain, completed using reference TRBV9 and TRBJ1-6, is DSGVTQTPKHLITATGQRVTLRCSPRSGDLSVYWYQQSLDQGLQFLIQYYNGEERAKGNILERFSAQQFPDLHSELNLSSLELGDSALYFCASSVRTGDSPLHFGNGTRLTVT.

The table lists this clone with a few counts. The rearrangement uses TRBV19 and TRBJ1-6; 8 positions match TRBD1. Trimming cost V 6 bases and J 6 bases; bases outside gene matches: 4. Germline V gene sequence: CDR1 LNHDA, CDR2 SQIVND (reference sequence). The CDR3 contains 14 residues. The CDR3 nucleotides are TGTGCCAGTAGCCCGGGACAGGTTAATTCACCCCTCCACTTT. Translated: CASSPGQVNSPLHF.

The rearrangement links TRBV12-3 or TRBV12-4 to TRBJ1-6; D perhaps matches TRBD1 (5 bases). This CDR3 is 13 amino acids long. Trimming cost V 5 bases and J 4 bases, with 6 bases left between them. CDR3 bases: TGTGCCAGCAGTAAGGGGTATAATTCACCCCTCCACTTT. Translating gives CASSKGYNSPLHF.

The genes are TRBV5-1 and TRBJ2-3; D remains unclear. Germline values: CDR1 SGHRS, CDR2 YFSETQ. The CDR3 extends over 15 amino acids. V was cut by 0 bases and J by 2 bases, with 10 bases left in between. CDR3 in amino acids: CASSLGTVYTDTQYF. CDR3 coding DNA: TGCGCCAGCAGCTTGGGCACGGTATACACAGATACGCAGTATTTT.

The V gene is TRBV13, the J gene TRBJ1-2; possibly TRBD1 for D (6 bases). The CDR3 is 15 residues long. Germline loops: CDR1 PRHDT, CDR2 FYEKMQ (reference sequence). V was pared by 0 bases and J by 2 bases, with 10 bases between. The CDR3 region is CASSLGRTANYGYTF. CDR3 DNA sequence: TGTGCCAGCAGCTTAGGTAGGACAGCCAACTATGGCTACACCTTC.

The chain is built from TRBV3-1 (or the pseudogene TRBV3-2) and TRBJ2-5; 11 positions agree with TRBD2. There are 17 residues in the CDR3. Per the germline V gene, CDR1 is LGHDT and CDR2 is YNNKEL (reference sequence). V was pared by 4 bases and J by 10 bases, with 17 bases of the junction left unmatched. The CDR3 DNA reads TGTGCCAGCAGCCTGTCTAGCGGGGGGTACCTAAGAGACTACCAGTACTTC. Residues: CASSLSSGGYLRDYQYF.

This rearrangement joins TRBV2 to TRBJ2-3; perhaps TRBD2 as D (6 bases). Trimming took off 10 bases at V and 4 bases at J, with 12 bases between the two ends. The CDR3 spans 12 residues. The germline V gene encodes CDR1 SNHLY and CDR2 FYNNEI. Here the CDR3 DNA reads TGTGCCACCCAGACTAGTTCAGATACGCAGTATTTT. Translation: CATQTSSDTQYF.

This chain links TRBV30 with TRBJ2-2, with a weak D call TRBD1 (6 bases). In germline, CDR1 is GTSNPN, CDR2 SVGIG (reference sequence). The CDR3 totals 12 residues. Trimming took off 3 bases at V and 5 bases at J, with 7 bases between the two ends. Here the CDR3 reads CAWSRGTGELFF. The CDR3 DNA reads as TGTGCCTGGAGCAGGGGAACCGGGGAGCTGTTTTTT.

The chain carries TRBV6-5 and TRBJ2-1; no reliable D call. With 5 bases removed from V and 0 bases from J, the gap between germline ends came to 11 bases. The V gene's germline CDR1 is MNHEY and CDR2 SVGAGI. This CDR3 is built from 15 residues. The CDR3 nucleotides read TGTGCCAGCAGTCAGACTCAGAGCTCCTACAATGAGCAGTTCTTC. Its protein product is CASSQTQSSYNEQFF.

The V call is TRBV15, the J call TRBJ2-1; TRBD1 agrees at 9 bases. CDR1 LNHNV and CDR2 YYDKDF come from the germline V gene (reference sequence). This CDR3 region has 14 residues. The J segment lost 4 bases and the V segment lost 4 bases, leaving 2 bases of the junction unmatched. For the CDR3, the DNA is TGTGCCACCAGCAAGGGACAGGGTTACAATGAGCAGTTCTTC. The encoded protein is CATSKGQGYNEQFF.

This chain uses TRBV5-1 with TRBJ2-3, with D possibly matching TRBD1 (6 bases). The CDR3 has 15 residues. Germline V gene lookup returns CDR1 SGHRS and CDR2 YFSETQ. Trimming took 2 bases from V and 5 from J, leaving 15 bases between them. CDR3 sequence reads: CASSLVGRGLDTQYF. In DNA form, the CDR3 reads TGCGCCAGCAGCTTAGTTGGTAGGGGGTTAGATACGCAGTATTTT. Together with reference TRBV5-1 and TRBJ2-3, the CDR3 gives the full variable domain: KAGVTQTPRYLIKTRGQQVTLSCSPISGHRSVSWYQQTPGQGLQFLFEYFSETQRNKGNFPGRFSGRQFSNSRSEMNVSTLELGDSALYLCASSLVGRGLDTQYFGPGTRLTVL.